Listed here is a single TCR beta chain. V lost 4 bases to trimming and J lost 7 bases, with 14 bases between them. Looked up from germline, CDR1 is MNHNY and CDR2 is SVGAGI (reference sequence). The CDR3 is made up of 13 amino acids. The data belong to a study of blood T cell repertoires in COVID-19. Source study methods: Cell counts per sample came from amplifying reference gene primers. TCRdb's table, derived via immunoSEQ multiplex PCR, lists solely in-frame clones and lacks some. Clonal size and the V and J genes are those of that table, whereas D and trimming came from the DNA. The table includes approximately 37,000 clones, about 90% detected once.

This clonotype originated in a human donor in a cohort sampled during active COVID-19. The genes are TRBV6-6 and TRBJ2-7, with TRBD1 as a possible D gene (5 bases). The sample comprised peripheral blood. The CDR3 loop is CASSLKGNGEQYF. CDR3 sequence (DNA): TGTGCCAGCAGTTTGAAGGGGAACGGGGAGCAGTACTTC.